Listed here is a single T cell receptor beta chain. What it binds is unknown. A J-beta primer mix and a sample-barcoded 5' primer were used in a second PCR of roughly 7 to 12 cycles. Each CDR3 protein is one row after TCRdb ran MiXCR on the 5' RACE reads. The profile covers approximately 760,000 distinct CDR3 sequences, with around 25% appearing a single time and just under 9.5% taken by the ten largest. The entry originates in a study of blood T cells in healthy people across ages. Study as a whole: Using template switching, researchers captured about one barcoded beta molecule for each two T cells.

Whole-study results and caveats: Older age coincided with a roughly linear decline in TCR beta diversity per million T cells.

The study isolated at least 6 million PBMCs from each sample. Germline values: CDR1 SGHTA, CDR2 FQGTGA. The V end lost 5 bases, the J end lost 3 bases, and 16 bases lay between the germline ends. This CDR3 comprises 15 residues. The same sample was also studied in work on T cells of mothers and their children. From that paper: An overlap that was slightly higher, though non-significant, was seen in related mother-child pairs versus unrelated pairs.

The sample comprised blood. The chain carries TRBV7-3 and TRBJ1-1; D is unresolved. This TCR was recovered from a boy aged 10-17 years in good health. The CDR3 protein is CASSPGPQIDTEAFF. CDR3 sequence (DNA): TGTGCCAGCAGCCCCGGGCCGCAAATCGACACTGAAGCTTTCTTT.